The 18 T cell receptor beta chains below come from one sample, sequenced in a study of T-cell reconstitution after alpha-beta-depleted transplantation in children. A library of TCRbeta sequences, prepared with unique molecular identifiers, was generated. In TCRdb, the PCR reads were re-called with MiXCR into one record per CDR3 protein. The table records about 290,000 distinct CDR3 sequences, 10% of them present only once. The specimen was PBMCs, collected before TCRalphabeta/CD19-depleted stem cell transplant. The origin of the receptors is a boy younger than two with acute myeloid leukemia, due to receive a stem cell transplant.

This clonotype was observed at least ten times. The chain joins TRBV4-3 to TRBJ2-3; D not certain. CDR3 length: 13 residues. CDR1 is LGHNA and CDR2 is YSLEER in the germline V gene. Trimming cost V 0 bases and J 5 bases, with 6 bases left between them. The chain's CDR3 is CASSQEGRDTQYF. The CDR3 coding sequence is TGCGCCAGCAGCCAAGAGGGTAGAGATACGCAGTATTTT.

The table lists this clonotype with many counts. This chain joins TRBV7-2 and TRBJ1-2; 8 bases align to TRBD1. The germline CDR1 and CDR2 sequences are SGHTA and FQGNSA. With 5 bases clipped from V and 4 bases from J, the junction kept 3 bases outside the gene matches. This CDR3 spans 13 amino acids. The CDR3 nucleotides are TGTGCCAGCAGCCACGGGACAGGCTATGGCTACACCTTC. This gives the protein CASSHGTGYGYTF. The full variable domain, completed using reference TRBV7-2 and TRBJ1-2, is GAGVSQSPSNKVTEKGKDVELRCDPISGHTALYWYRQSLGQGLEFLIYFQGNSAPDKSGLPSDRFSAERTGGSVSTLTIQRTQQEDSAVYLCASSHGTGYGYTFGSGTRLTVV.

This clonotype was seen at least ten times. J is TRBJ2-3 and V is TRBV7-2; D not resolved. Germline V gene lookup returns CDR1 SGHTA and CDR2 FQGNSA. The V end lost 0 bases, the J end lost 2 bases, and 9 bases lay between the germline ends. The CDR3 runs to 15 residues. The CDR3 coding sequence is TGTGCCAGCAGCTTAGCTAGCCTTAACACAGATACGCAGTATTTT. Amino acid sequence: CASSLASLNTDTQYF.

The rearrangement uses TRBV7-3 and TRBJ2-1, with 7 bases matching TRBD1. The germline gives CDR1 SGHTA, CDR2 FQGTGA. The CDR3 spans 17 residues. The V and J ends lost 5 bases and 5 bases, in that order; junction bases with no gene match: 15. The CDR3 here is CASSPLYGRQGDNEQFF. In nucleotides, the CDR3 is TGTGCCAGCAGCCCACTATATGGGAGACAGGGAGACAATGAGCAGTTCTTC.

There are many counts of this clonotype. The chain combines TRBV16 with TRBJ2-7, with D hard to call. V lost 6 bases and J lost 6, with 12 bases in between. This CDR3 is 12 amino acids long. Germline V lookup: CDR1 KGHSY, CDR2 FQNENV. For the CDR3, the DNA is TGTGCCAGCAGTCAGGATCGTAGCGAGCAGTACTTC. Translation: CASSQDRSEQYF.

This clonotype was counted a few times. The chain recombines TRBV12-5 with TRBJ2-5; 8 bases are a match to TRBD1. V gave up 5 bases and J gave up 0 bases; unmatched junction bases: 8. The CDR3 has 16 residues. CDR1 is LGHNT and CDR2 is FRNRAP in the germline V gene. The CDR3 DNA reads TGTGCTAGTGGTCCCGGGGACAGGCTGTACCAAGAGACCCAGTACTTC. This translates into CASGPGDRLYQETQYF.

This clonotype has a count of ten or more. V is TRBV12-3 or TRBV12-4 and J is TRBJ2-7; possibly TRBD1 for D (5 bases). V was cut by 4 bases and J by 2 bases, with 12 bases left in between. The CDR3 has 14 residues. The CDR3 DNA is TGTGCCAGCAGTTGGCAGGGTGGCACCTACGAGCAGTACTTC. Encoded protein: CASSWQGGTYEQYF.

This clonotype was seen many times. The rearrangement uses TRBV27 and TRBJ1-1; D unresolved. V lost 0 bases, J lost 5 bases, and 13 bases lay in between. The CDR3 is made up of 15 amino acids. Per germline, CDR1 MNHEY and CDR2 SMNVEV (reference sequence). Here the CDR3 reads CASSLSGKHWTEAFF. The CDR3 region has the DNA TGTGCCAGCAGTTTATCAGGCAAACATTGGACTGAAGCTTTCTTT.

This clonotype was observed many times. The CDR3 reads CASSLSSGGAFETQYF. The CDR3 nucleotides are TGTGCCAGCAGCCTTAGTAGCGGGGGGGCCTTTGAGACCCAGTACTTC. V gene TRBV5-6 combines with J gene TRBJ2-5; 11 bases are shared with TRBD2. The CDR3 runs to 16 residues. V lost 4 bases and J lost 5; bases outside the gene matches: 10. From germline, CDR1 is SGHDT and CDR2 YYEEEE.

About this clonotype: At one boundary the junction diverges from the germline segment, which might be a read error. The chain couples TRBV20-1 to TRBJ2-6; D remains ambiguous. CDR3 length: 15 residues. Per germline, CDR1 DFQATT and CDR2 SNEGSKA (reference sequence). CDR3 sequence reads: CCARDVKGMANVLTF. In DNA, the CDR3 is TGCTGTGCTAGAGATGTAAAGGGCATGGCCAACGTCCTGACTTTC.

With respect to this clonotype: It may be a read error: a sequence one base away is much more abundant. The chain combines TRBV7-6 with TRBJ1-1, with a possible D match to TRBD1 (5 bases). CDR3 length equals 13 residues. Deletions cut 1 base from V and 6 bases from J, with 9 bases between. CDR1 is SGHVS and CDR2 is FNYEAQ in the germline V gene. CDR3 in amino acids: CASSLGPGAEAFF. CDR3 DNA: TGTGCCAGCAGCTTAGGACCGGGGGCTGAAGCTTTCTTT.

This clonotype was recorded a few times. The CDR3 here is CASRPGTLIYEQYF. The CDR3 DNA reads as TGTGCCAGCAGGCCCGGGACTTTAATCTACGAGCAGTACTTC. The V gene is TRBV27, the J gene TRBJ2-7, with D perhaps TRBD2 (6 bases). The length of the CDR3 is 14 residues. With 6 bases removed from V and 3 bases from J, the gap between germline ends came to 15 bases. Germline V lookup: CDR1 MNHEY, CDR2 SMNVEV (reference sequence).

This clonotype was picked up many times. The CDR3 DNA reads TGTGCCAGCCGAGGTCGGGGACCCTACAATGAGCAGTTCTTC. Its protein is CASRGRGPYNEQFF. The chain is built from TRBV7-8 and TRBJ2-1; perhaps D is TRBD1 or TRBD2 (5 bases each). Germline CDR1 SGHVS, CDR2 FQNEAQ. The CDR3 loop spans 14 amino acids. Trimming pared 8 bases from V and 2 bases from J, leaving 13 bases between.

This clonotype has more than one count but fewer than ten. The rearrangement uses TRBV6-9 and TRBJ2-1, with D perhaps TRBD1 (5 bases). CDR3 length: 17 amino acids. V shed 0 bases and J shed 0 bases, with 12 bases lying between them. CDR1 is MNHGY and CDR2 is SVAAGI in the germline V gene. CDR3 DNA: TGTGCCAGCAGTTATTCGGTGAACCAGGGCTCCTACAATGAGCAGTTCTTC. Translation: CASSYSVNQGSYNEQFF.

V and J are TRBV4-2 and TRBJ2-3; 10 bases align to TRBD2. The V gene's germline CDR1 is LGHNA and CDR2 YNFKEQ. The CDR3 loop spans 18 amino acids. The J segment lost 4 bases and the V segment lost 0 bases, leaving 10 bases of the junction unmatched. The CDR3 DNA is TGTGCCAGCAGCCAAGAAGATCCGGCTAGCGGGAGCCCAGATACGCAGTATTTT. The encoded protein is CASSQEDPASGSPDTQYF.

This clonotype was counted at least ten times. The V and J genes are TRBV7-9 and TRBJ1-5, with D unresolved. This CDR3 is built from 14 residues. The V gene's germline CDR1 is SEHNR and CDR2 FQNEAQ (reference sequence). Trimming left V 6 bases short and J 3 bases short, with 12 bases between. The CDR3 loop reads CASSSAPLNQPQHF. The DNA for the CDR3 is TGTGCCAGCAGTTCGGCCCCCCTCAATCAGCCCCAGCATTTT.

This clonotype was observed at least ten times. The chain recombines TRBV29-1 with TRBJ1-4; the D is unclear. Germline loops: CDR1 SQVTM, CDR2 ANQGSEA. The CDR3 consists of 11 residues. V dropped 4 bases and J dropped 5 bases, with 5 bases sitting between them. CDR3 DNA: TGCAGCGTTGTGAGGAATGAAAAACTGTTTTTT. Translation: CSVVRNEKLFF.

The gene calls are TRBV20-1 and TRBJ1-5, with 7 nucleotides matching TRBD1. V lost 5 bases, J lost 0 bases, and 7 bases stayed unmatched. The germline V gene encodes CDR1 DFQATT and CDR2 SNEGSKA (reference sequence). This CDR3 has 15 residues. The CDR3 region is CSASDRVYSNQPQHF. The CDR3 DNA reads as TGCAGTGCTTCTGACAGGGTTTATAGCAATCAGCCCCAGCATTTT.